The next 25 T cell receptor beta chains were all read from a single sample in a study of spatial heterogeneity in lung cancer (dated 2019 in TCRdb). Receptor libraries were prepared by 5' RACE. Data came from a NextSeq 500. TCRdb reran the public reads through fastp at Q25 and MiXCR, keeping productive beta chains. Records with the same CDR3 protein are collapsed into one entry carrying the most frequent genes and DNA. The sample has 30,000 to 40,000 distinct CDR3 sequences on record, 5.2% of them singletons. The ten largest account for approximately 25% of the sample. The sample's time point label, decoded: sample taken at primary tumor resection. Whole RNA extracted from tumor and nontumor lung tissue, or from cryopreserved PBMC samples, was used for TCR sequencing without cell sorting. The sequencing used PBMCs, collected at surgery. These receptors were collected from a female donor with early-stage non-small cell lung cancer.

This clonotype showed up many times. This sequence joins TRBV4-3 and TRBJ2-7; TRBD1 or TRBD2 may be the D gene (5 bases each). Looked up from germline, CDR1 is LGHNA and CDR2 is YSLEER. Deletions cut 1 base from V and 5 bases from J, with 12 bases between. The CDR3 consists of 14 residues. This chain's CDR3 is CASSQGDGFHEQYF. The CDR3 DNA is TGCGCCAGCAGCCAAGGGGACGGGTTCCACGAGCAGTACTTC.

This chain uses TRBV4-3 with TRBJ2-3, with 8 bases that match TRBD2. Germline V CDR1 and CDR2: LGHNA, YSLEER. V was pared by 3 bases and J by 0 bases, with 2 bases of the junction left unmatched. The CDR3 contains 15 residues. The CDR3 reads CASSHGGESTDTQYF. The CDR3 DNA follows: TGCGCCAGCAGCCACGGGGGGGAGAGCACAGATACGCAGTATTTT.

The table lists this clonotype with a few counts. The chain combines TRBV15 with TRBJ2-7; no clear D. CDR3 size: 13 residues. Per the germline V gene, CDR1 is LNHNV and CDR2 is YYDKDF (reference sequence). V dropped 0 bases and J dropped 12 bases, with 15 bases sitting between them. The CDR3 reads CATSRDYGPMRYF. CDR3 in DNA: TGTGCCACCAGCAGAGACTACGGACCCATGAGGTACTTC.

This clonotype was picked up a small number of times. The genes are TRBV27 and TRBJ2-5; TRBD1 agrees at 9 bases. V lost 5 bases to trimming and J lost 0 bases; unmatched junction nucleotides: 4. The CDR3 extends over 15 amino acids. Germline CDR1 is MNHEY and CDR2 is SMNVEV (reference sequence). The DNA of the CDR3 is TGTGCCAGCAGTATGGGGACAGGGAACCAAGAGACCCAGTACTTC. This gives the protein CASSMGTGNQETQYF.

The chain couples TRBV3-1 to TRBJ2-7, with D perhaps being TRBD1 or TRBD2 (5 bases each). This CDR3 is built from 14 residues. Germline loops: CDR1 LGHDT, CDR2 YNNKEL (reference sequence). The germline V and J ends were trimmed by 3 bases and 6 bases, with 15 bases remaining between them. The CDR3 is CASSHWDAAGEQYF. CDR3 sequence (DNA): TGTGCCAGCAGCCACTGGGACGCCGCTGGCGAGCAGTACTTC.

This clonotype showed up just a few times. The V gene is TRBV13, the J gene TRBJ2-3; TRBD2 agrees at 14 bases. The junction had 7 bases not matched to a gene; V was cut back by 5 bases and J by 0 bases. This CDR3 is 18 amino acids long. Germline values: CDR1 PRHDT, CDR2 FYEKMQ (reference sequence). In DNA, the CDR3 is TGTGCCAGCAGCCCCGGACTAGCGGGGGGCCTTAGCACAGATACGCAGTATTTT. Translation: CASSPGLAGGLSTDTQYF.

This clonotype was seen only a few times. The chain is built from TRBV19 and TRBJ1-1, with TRBD1 as a possible D gene (6 bases). Trimming pared 6 bases from V and 4 bases from J, leaving 18 bases between. Germline CDR1 LNHDA, CDR2 SQIVND (reference sequence). This CDR3 is 15 amino acids long. The CDR3 loop is CASRNPQGWVTEAFF. The CDR3 coding sequence is TGTGCCAGTAGAAACCCCCAGGGGTGGGTCACTGAAGCTTTCTTT.

This clonotype was counted ten times or more. CDR3 bases: TGCGCCAGCAGCCTTGGACGCGGGACAGGGAACACTGAAGCTTTCTTT. Protein: CASSLGRGTGNTEAFF. The chain employs TRBV5-1 and TRBJ1-1, with 8 positions matching TRBD1. There are 16 residues in the CDR3. Germline-derived CDR1 and CDR2 are SGHRS and YFSETQ. The junction had 9 bases not matched to a gene; V was cut back by 4 bases and J by 1 base. The complete variable domain, with remaining parts taken from reference TRBV5-1 and TRBJ1-1, reads KAGVTQTPRYLIKTRGQQVTLSCSPISGHRSVSWYQQTPGQGLQFLFEYFSETQRNKGNFPGRFSGRQFSNSRSEMNVSTLELGDSALYLCASSLGRGTGNTEAFFGQGTRLTVV.

This clonotype was seen repeatedly, ten times or more. The chain couples TRBV5-5 to TRBJ1-2; D is perhaps TRBD1 (5 bases). This CDR3 spans 16 amino acids. V was pared by 4 bases and J by 7 bases, with 23 bases between. CDR1 SGHKS and CDR2 YYEKEE come from the germline V gene (reference sequence). CDR3 in amino acids: CASSQLGRTLLGGYTF. The CDR3, as DNA: TGTGCCAGCAGCCAATTGGGACGGACCCTTTTGGGTGGCTACACCTTC.

This clonotype is judged medium-sized. The chain employs TRBV7-8 and TRBJ1-1; D gene uncertain. V lost 0 bases to trimming and J lost 0 bases, with 5 bases between them. The CDR3 sequence is 14 residues long. The germline V gene has CDR1 SGHVS and CDR2 FQNEAQ. In DNA, the CDR3 is TGTGCCAGCAGCTTAGCCCGAGTGAACACTGAAGCTTTCTTT. Its translation is CASSLARVNTEAFF.

This clonotype was counted many times. V usage is TRBV5-5 and J usage is TRBJ2-3; a possible D gene is TRBD2 (6 bases). V lost 6 bases and J 5 bases, leaving 16 bases between the germline ends. The CDR3 spans 14 residues. Germline CDR1 and CDR2: SGHKS and YYEKEE (reference sequence). The CDR3 DNA sequence: TGTGCCAGCACCCACGGAGGGTCTATAGATACGCAGTATTTT. Protein product: CASTHGGSIDTQYF.

The V and J genes are TRBV9 and TRBJ2-7; D may be TRBD1 (5 bases). Trimming cost V 0 bases and J 0 bases, with 7 bases left between them. In germline, CDR1 is SGDLS, CDR2 YYNGEE. The CDR3 runs to 14 residues. DNA of the CDR3: TGTGCCAGCAGCGTAGTTGGGGCCTCCTACGAGCAGTACTTC. This encodes CASSVVGASYEQYF.

The chain has TRBV20-1 and TRBJ1-4; D is unresolved. Germline V gene lookup returns CDR1 DFQATT and CDR2 SNEGSKA (reference sequence). The CDR3 consists of 13 residues. V lost 3 bases and J lost 4, with 9 bases in between. In DNA form, the CDR3 reads TGCAGTGCTAGTCGCACAGATAATGAAAAACTGTTTTTT. As protein: CSASRTDNEKLFF.

This clonotype was recorded many times. The V gene is TRBV28, the J gene TRBJ2-5, with 10 bases aligning to TRBD2. The CDR3 is 19 amino acids. The germline V gene encodes CDR1 MDHEN and CDR2 SYDVKM. Trimming removed 4 bases from V and 2 bases from J; junction bases left unmatched: 16. In DNA form, the CDR3 reads TGTGCCAGCAGTTACGGACTAGCGGTGACCCTGGGTGGGCAAGAGACCCAGTACTTC. Translation: CASSYGLAVTLGGQETQYF.

As regards this clonotype: A read error is possible here, since a much larger clone lies one base away. The V call is TRBV11-2, the J call TRBJ1-4; no reliable D call. In germline, CDR1 is SGHAT, CDR2 FQNNGV. This CDR3 spans 14 amino acids. The CDR3 DNA reads as TGTGCCAGCAGCCTCAGGTCAACTAATGTAAAACTGTTTTTT. As protein: CASSLRSTNVKLFF.

Many counts were recorded for this clonotype. The chain couples TRBV5-1 to TRBJ1-1; 9 bases agree with TRBD1. Germline trimming cut 0 bases from V and 5 bases from J; bases unmatched to any gene: 8. Germline CDR1 is SGHRS and CDR2 is YFSETQ. The CDR3 sequence is 16 residues long. In nucleotides, the CDR3 is TGCGCCAGCAGCTTGGTCCCGACAGGGGGTCGGACTGAAGCTTTCTTT. This translates into CASSLVPTGGRTEAFF.

This chain uses TRBV18 with TRBJ1-1; the D gene is possibly TRBD1 (5 bases). The ends were cut back, 2 bases at V and 5 bases at J, with 15 bases in the middle. This CDR3 is built from 15 residues. The V gene's germline CDR1 is KGHSH and CDR2 LQKENI. The CDR3 loop reads CASSPIPTGGTEAFF. In DNA form, the CDR3 reads TGTGCCAGCTCACCAATTCCAACCGGGGGGACTGAAGCTTTCTTT. Looking up the rest from reference TRBV18 and TRBJ1-1 gives the full variable domain: NAGVMQNPRHLVRRRGQEARLRCSPMKGHSHVYWYRQLPEEGLKFMVYLQKENIIDESGMPKERFSAEFPKEGPSILRIQQVVRGDSAAYFCASSPIPTGGTEAFFGQGTRLTVV.

The chain couples TRBV9 to TRBJ2-1; D gene uncertain. Per germline, CDR1 SGDLS and CDR2 YYNGEE. The ends were cut back, 0 bases at V and 3 bases at J, with 4 bases in the middle. The CDR3 length is 13 residues. CDR3 in DNA: TGTGCCAGCAGCGTAGACAACTACAATGAGCAGTTCTTC. It yields the protein CASSVDNYNEQFF.

This clonotype was picked up a small number of times. The genes are TRBV7-2 and TRBJ2-2; 7 bases match TRBD2. The CDR3 runs to 14 residues. V gave up 7 bases and J gave up 2 bases; unmatched junction bases: 4. Germline assignment: CDR1 SGHTA and CDR2 FQGNSA. The CDR3 DNA sequence: TGTGCCAGCAAGACGGGGGGAAACACCGGGGAGCTGTTTTTT. This codes for CASKTGGNTGELFF.

This clonotype came up many times. This CDR3 is CASSREQGPTYEQYF. The CDR3 region has the DNA TGTGCCAGCAGCCGAGAACAGGGGCCCACCTACGAGCAGTACTTC. The chain is built from TRBV5-4 and TRBJ2-7; 7 positions match TRBD1. The CDR3 loop spans 15 amino acids. Germline CDR1 reads SGHNT; CDR2 reads YYREEE (reference sequence). J was trimmed by 2 bases and V by 4 bases; bases with no gene match: 9.

In this sample, this clonotype turned up a few times. J is TRBJ1-4 and V is TRBV4-1; D call uncertain. This CDR3 contains 14 residues. V was cut by 4 bases and J by 7 bases, with 13 bases left in between. Germline-derived CDR1 and CDR2 are MGHRA and YSYEKL. The CDR3, as DNA: TGCGCCAGCAGCCCTTCGGGCCTAAGTGAAAAACTGTTTTTT. Its protein product is CASSPSGLSEKLFF.

At least ten counts were recorded for this clonotype. The chain is built from TRBV28 and TRBJ1-6, with D possibly matching TRBD1 (5 bases). Germline V gene sequence: CDR1 MDHEN, CDR2 SYDVKM. CDR3 length equals 15 residues. Trimming removed 1 base at V and 10 bases at J, with 14 bases between. CDR3 coding DNA: TGTGCCAGCAGTTTATCGACAGCCCTGGGATCACCCCTCCACTTT. Its protein is CASSLSTALGSPLHF.

V usage is TRBV6-6 and J usage is TRBJ2-7; no definite D call. CDR1 and CDR2 from the germline V gene are MNHNY and SVGAGI (reference sequence). The V and J ends lost 2 bases and 7 bases respectively, with 6 bases between them. The CDR3 has 11 amino acids. Here the CDR3 reads CASSYTAEQYF. Written as DNA, the CDR3 is TGTGCCAGCAGTTACACGGCAGAGCAGTACTTC.

This clonotype was counted ten times or more. The chain is built from TRBV20-1 and TRBJ2-7, with D perhaps assigned TRBD1 or TRBD2 (5 bases each). The CDR3 sequence is 14 residues long. CDR1 is DFQATT, CDR2 SNEGSKA, per germline (reference sequence). Deletions cut 6 bases from V and 8 bases from J, with 23 bases between. The CDR3 nucleotides are TGCAGTGCCAGCCCCGACAGCGGTTACGTCAAGCAGTACTTC. Residues: CSASPDSGYVKQYF.

This clonotype has at least ten counts. The CDR3 spells CASSQELAGGREQYF. As DNA, the CDR3 is TGTGCCAGCAGCCAAGAATTGGCGGGGGGGCGTGAGCAGTACTTC. The chain carries TRBV3-1 and TRBJ2-7; 9 nucleotides agree with TRBD2. Germline V CDR1 and CDR2: LGHDT, YNNKEL (reference sequence). The ends lost 0 bases at V and 7 bases at J; junction bases unmatched: 7. The CDR3 consists of 15 residues.